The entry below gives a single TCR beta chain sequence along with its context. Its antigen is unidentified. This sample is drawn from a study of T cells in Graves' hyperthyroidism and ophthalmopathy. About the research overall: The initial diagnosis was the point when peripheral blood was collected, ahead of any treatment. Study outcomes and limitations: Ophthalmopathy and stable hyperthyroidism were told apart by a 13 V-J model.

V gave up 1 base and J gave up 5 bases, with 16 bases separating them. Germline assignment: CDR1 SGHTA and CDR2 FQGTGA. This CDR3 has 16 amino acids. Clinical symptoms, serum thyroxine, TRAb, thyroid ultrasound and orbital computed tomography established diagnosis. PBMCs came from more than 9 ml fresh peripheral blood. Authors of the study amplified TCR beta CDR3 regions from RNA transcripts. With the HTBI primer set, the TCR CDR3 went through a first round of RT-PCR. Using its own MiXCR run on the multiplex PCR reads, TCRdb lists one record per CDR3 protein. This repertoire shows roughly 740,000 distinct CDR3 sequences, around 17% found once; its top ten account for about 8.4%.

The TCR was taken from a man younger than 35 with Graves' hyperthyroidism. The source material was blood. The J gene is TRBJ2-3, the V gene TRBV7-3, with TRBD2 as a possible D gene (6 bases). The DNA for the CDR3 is TGTGCCAGCAGCTTAATGGGCCTCGGGGGAGGAGATACGCAGTATTTT. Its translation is CASSLMGLGGGDTQYF.